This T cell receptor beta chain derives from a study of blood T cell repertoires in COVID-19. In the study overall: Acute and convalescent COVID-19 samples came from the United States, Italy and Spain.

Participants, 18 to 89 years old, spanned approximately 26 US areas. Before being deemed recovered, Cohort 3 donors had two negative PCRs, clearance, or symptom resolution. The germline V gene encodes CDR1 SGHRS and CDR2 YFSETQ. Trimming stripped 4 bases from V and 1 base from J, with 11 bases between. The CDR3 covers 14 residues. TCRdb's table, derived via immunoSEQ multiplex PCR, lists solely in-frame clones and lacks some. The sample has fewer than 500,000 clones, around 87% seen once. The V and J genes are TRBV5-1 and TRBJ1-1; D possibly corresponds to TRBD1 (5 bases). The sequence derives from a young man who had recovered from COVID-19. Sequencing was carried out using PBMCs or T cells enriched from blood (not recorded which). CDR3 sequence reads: CASSHGGTNTEAFF. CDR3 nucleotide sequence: TGCGCCAGCAGCCATGGAGGGACGAACACTGAAGCTTTCTTT.